This TCR beta chain was sequenced during a study of blood T cell repertoires in COVID-19. CDR1 is LNHDA and CDR2 is SQIVND in the germline V gene (reference sequence). The CDR3 runs to 13 residues. Unmatched junction bases numbered 0, after V lost 5 bases and J lost 1 base. Measured with immunoSEQ multiplex PCR; TCRdb has only the in-frame clones, and not every one. The sample has approximately 220,000 clones; 87% are singletons. Cohort placement rested on clinical history that participants reported themselves. The chain recombines TRBV19 with TRBJ1-2; 8 bases are shared with TRBD1. Sequenced sample: PBMCs or T cells enriched from blood (not recorded which). The TCR was taken from a woman aged 25 to 45 with acute COVID-19. The CDR3 nucleotides are TGTGCCAGTAGTGACAGGGGTAACTATGGCTACACCTTC. The encoded protein is CASSDRGNYGYTF.